These 4 T cell receptor beta chains came from one sample sequenced in a study of shared clonotypes between healthy human individuals (dated by TCRdb to about 2020). Receptor amplification or capture employed the immunoSEQ multiplex PCR assay. Sourced from immuneACCESS, this table was stored by TCRdb with only in-frame sequences that have V and J called. A share of the clones is absent; for the studies checked, an unresolved V gene accounts for under half, and the remainder has no known explanation. A total of over 1.4 million clones appear in this sample, more than 95% of them only once. The leading ten clones occupy about 1% of the sample. Source material: naive CD4+ T cells sorted from blood. In light of the paper, this sample's cell subset or site label describes: CD45RA+ positively selected. The receptors stem from a man younger than 40 in good health.

The genes are TRBV29-1 and TRBJ1-5; TRBD1 agrees at 12 bases. V gave up 5 bases and J gave up 5 bases; unmatched junction bases: 19. Germline V gives CDR1 SQVTM, CDR2 ANQGSEA. The CDR3 contains 19 residues. CDR3 nucleotides: TGCAGCGTTCGAACGGGTGGGGGACAGGGGGCGCTTAGAGATCAGCCCCAGCATTTT. Protein: CSVRTGGGQGALRDQPQHF.

The rearrangement links TRBV28 to TRBJ2-5; unclear D gene. V was trimmed by 6 bases and J by 7 bases, leaving 12 bases between them. Germline V lookup: CDR1 MDHEN, CDR2 SYDVKM. The length of the CDR3 is 12 residues. This chain's CDR3 is CASSRIMGTQYF. DNA for the CDR3: TGTGCCAGCAGCCGGATTATGGGGACCCAGTACTTC.

V and J are TRBV5-4 and TRBJ2-2; a possible D gene is TRBD2 (5 bases). The CDR3 totals 13 residues. CDR1 SGHNT and CDR2 YYREEE come from the germline V gene (reference sequence). With 3 bases removed from V and 8 bases from J, the gap between germline ends came to 11 bases. CDR3 DNA sequence: TGTGCCAGCAGCTGGACTCACCTGGGGGAGCTGTTTTTT. It is translated as CASSWTHLGELFF.

DNA of the CDR3: TGTGCCAGTAGTCTGCTAACAGCCACAGATACGCAGTATTTT. Amino acids: CASSLLTATDTQYF. The chain is built from TRBV19 and TRBJ2-3; no firm D call. V was trimmed by 5 bases and J by 2 bases, leaving 11 bases between them. This CDR3 contains 14 residues. CDR1 LNHDA and CDR2 SQIVND come from the germline V gene (reference sequence). Supplemented by reference TRBV19 and TRBJ2-3, the full variable domain reads DGGITQSPKYLFRKEGQNVTLSCEQNLNHDAMYWYRQDPGQGLRLIYYSQIVNDFQKGDIAEGYSVSREKKESFPLTVTSAQKNPTAFYLCASSLLTATDTQYFGPGTRLTVL.